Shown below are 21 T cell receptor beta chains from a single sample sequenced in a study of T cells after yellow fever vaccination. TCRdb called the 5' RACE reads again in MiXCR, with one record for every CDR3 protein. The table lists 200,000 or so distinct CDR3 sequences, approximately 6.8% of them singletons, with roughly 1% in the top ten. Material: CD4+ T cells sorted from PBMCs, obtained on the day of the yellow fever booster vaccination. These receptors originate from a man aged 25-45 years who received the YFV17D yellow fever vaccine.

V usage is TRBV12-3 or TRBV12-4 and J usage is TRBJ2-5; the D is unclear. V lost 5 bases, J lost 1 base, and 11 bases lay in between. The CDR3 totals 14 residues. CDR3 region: CASSLAVGQETQYF. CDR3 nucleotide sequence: TGTGCCAGCAGTCTTGCAGTGGGCCAAGAGACCCAGTACTTC.

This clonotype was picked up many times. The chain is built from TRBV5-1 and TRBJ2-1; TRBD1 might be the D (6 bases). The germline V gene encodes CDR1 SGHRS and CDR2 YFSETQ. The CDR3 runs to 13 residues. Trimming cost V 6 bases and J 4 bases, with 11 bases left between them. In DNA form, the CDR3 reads TGCGCCAGCATACCGGACAGTTACAATGAGCAGTTCTTC. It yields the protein CASIPDSYNEQFF.

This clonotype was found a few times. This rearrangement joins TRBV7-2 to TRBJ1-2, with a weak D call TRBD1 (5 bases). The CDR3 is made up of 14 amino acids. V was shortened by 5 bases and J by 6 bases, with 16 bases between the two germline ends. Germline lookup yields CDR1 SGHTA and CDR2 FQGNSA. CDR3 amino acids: CASSSRQGINGYTF. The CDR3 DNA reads TGTGCCAGCAGCAGCCGGCAGGGTATAAATGGCTACACCTTC.

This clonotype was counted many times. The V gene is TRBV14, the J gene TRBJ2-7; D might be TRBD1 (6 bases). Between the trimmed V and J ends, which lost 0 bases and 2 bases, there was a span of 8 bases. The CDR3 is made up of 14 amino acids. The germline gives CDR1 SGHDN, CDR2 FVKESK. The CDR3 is CASSQEYRAYEQYF. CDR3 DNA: TGTGCCAGCAGCCAAGAATACAGGGCCTACGAGCAGTACTTC.

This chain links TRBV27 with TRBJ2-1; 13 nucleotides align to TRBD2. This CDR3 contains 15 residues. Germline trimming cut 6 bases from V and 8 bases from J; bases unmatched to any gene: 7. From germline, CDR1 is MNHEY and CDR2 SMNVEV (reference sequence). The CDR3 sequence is CASSRGLAGVYEQFF. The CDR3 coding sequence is TGTGCCAGCAGCCGCGGACTAGCGGGAGTCTATGAGCAGTTCTTC.

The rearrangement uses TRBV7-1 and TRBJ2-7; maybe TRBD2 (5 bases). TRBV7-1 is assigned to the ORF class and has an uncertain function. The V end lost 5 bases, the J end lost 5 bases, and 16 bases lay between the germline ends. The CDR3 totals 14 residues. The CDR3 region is CASSPPGLPHEQYF. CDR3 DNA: TGTGCCAGCAGCCCACCGGGATTACCACACGAGCAGTACTTC.

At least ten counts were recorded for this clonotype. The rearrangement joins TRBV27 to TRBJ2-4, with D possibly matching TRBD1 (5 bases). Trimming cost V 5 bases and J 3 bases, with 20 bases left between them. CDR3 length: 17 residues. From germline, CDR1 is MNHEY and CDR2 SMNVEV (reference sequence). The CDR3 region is CASSADPVLGDKNIQYF. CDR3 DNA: TGTGCCAGCAGTGCCGATCCAGTCCTAGGGGACAAAAACATTCAGTACTTC.

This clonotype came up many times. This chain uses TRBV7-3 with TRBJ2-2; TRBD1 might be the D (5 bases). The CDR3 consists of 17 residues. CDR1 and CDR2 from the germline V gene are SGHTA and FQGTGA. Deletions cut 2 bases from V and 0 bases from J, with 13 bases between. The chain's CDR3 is CASSLFGGQPNTGELFF. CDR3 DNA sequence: TGTGCCAGCAGCTTATTTGGTGGACAACCGAACACCGGGGAGCTGTTTTTT.

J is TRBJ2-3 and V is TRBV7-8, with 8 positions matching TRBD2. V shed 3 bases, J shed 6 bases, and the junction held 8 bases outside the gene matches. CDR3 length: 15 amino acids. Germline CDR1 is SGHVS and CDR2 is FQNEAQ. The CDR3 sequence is CASSLGAGAGDTQYF. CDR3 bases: TGTGCCAGCAGCTTGGGAGCGGGAGCGGGGGATACGCAGTATTTT.

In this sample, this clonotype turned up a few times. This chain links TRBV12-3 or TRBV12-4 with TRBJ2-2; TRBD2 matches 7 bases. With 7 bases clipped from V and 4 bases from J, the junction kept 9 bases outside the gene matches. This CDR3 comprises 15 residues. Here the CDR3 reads CASTMAGEVTGELFF. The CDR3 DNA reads TGTGCCAGCACGATGGCGGGAGAGGTCACCGGGGAGCTGTTTTTT.

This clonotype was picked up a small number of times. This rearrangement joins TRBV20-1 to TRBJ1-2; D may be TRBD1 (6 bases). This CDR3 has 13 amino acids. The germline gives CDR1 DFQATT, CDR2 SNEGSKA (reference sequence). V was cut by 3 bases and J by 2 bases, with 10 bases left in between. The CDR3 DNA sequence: TGCAGTGCTAGTCCAGGGGCGAACTATGGCTACACCTTC. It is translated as CSASPGANYGYTF.

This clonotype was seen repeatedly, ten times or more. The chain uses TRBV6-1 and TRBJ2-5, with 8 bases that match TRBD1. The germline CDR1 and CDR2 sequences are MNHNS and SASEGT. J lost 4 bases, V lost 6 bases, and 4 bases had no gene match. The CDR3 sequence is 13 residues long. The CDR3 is CASRRGQGETQYF. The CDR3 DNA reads TGTGCCAGCAGAAGAGGACAGGGAGAGACCCAGTACTTC.

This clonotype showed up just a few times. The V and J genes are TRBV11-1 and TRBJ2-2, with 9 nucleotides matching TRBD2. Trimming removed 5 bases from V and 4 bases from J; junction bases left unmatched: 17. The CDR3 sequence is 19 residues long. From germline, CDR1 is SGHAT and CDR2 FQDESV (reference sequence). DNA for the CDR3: TGTGCCAGCAGCATGATTAGCGGGAGTGGACCCCCGAGCACCGGGGAGCTGTTTTTT. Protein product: CASSMISGSGPPSTGELFF.

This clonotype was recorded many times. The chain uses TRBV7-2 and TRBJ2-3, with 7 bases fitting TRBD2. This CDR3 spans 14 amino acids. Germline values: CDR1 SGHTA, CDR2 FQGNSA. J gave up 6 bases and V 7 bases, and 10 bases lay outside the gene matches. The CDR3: CASTGGASGDTQYF. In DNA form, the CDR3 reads TGTGCCAGCACGGGGGGAGCGAGTGGGGATACGCAGTATTTT.

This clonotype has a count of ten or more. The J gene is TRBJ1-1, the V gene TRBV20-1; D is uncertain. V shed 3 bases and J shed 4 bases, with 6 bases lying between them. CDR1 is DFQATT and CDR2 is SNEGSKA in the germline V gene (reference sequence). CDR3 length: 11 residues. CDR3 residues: CSASPGTEAFF. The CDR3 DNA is TGCAGTGCTAGCCCGGGCACTGAAGCTTTCTTT.

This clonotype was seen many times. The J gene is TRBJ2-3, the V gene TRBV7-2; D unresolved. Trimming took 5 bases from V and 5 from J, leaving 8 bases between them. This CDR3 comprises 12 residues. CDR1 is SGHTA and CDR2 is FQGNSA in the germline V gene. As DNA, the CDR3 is TGTGCCAGCAGCCTCTCCGGAGATACGCAGTATTTT. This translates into CASSLSGDTQYF.

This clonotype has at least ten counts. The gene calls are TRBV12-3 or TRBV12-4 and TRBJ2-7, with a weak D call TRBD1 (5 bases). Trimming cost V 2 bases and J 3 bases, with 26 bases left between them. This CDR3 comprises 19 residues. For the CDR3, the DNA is TGTGCCAGCAGTTTATATCGGTTTAGTACCTCGGACAAGAACTACGAGCAGTACTTC. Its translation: CASSLYRFSTSDKNYEQYF.

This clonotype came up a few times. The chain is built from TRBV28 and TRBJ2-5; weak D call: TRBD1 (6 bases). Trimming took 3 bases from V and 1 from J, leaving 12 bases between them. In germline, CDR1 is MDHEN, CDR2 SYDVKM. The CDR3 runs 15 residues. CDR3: CASSFGGQGQETQYF. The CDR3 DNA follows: TGTGCCAGCAGTTTTGGGGGCCAGGGCCAAGAGACCCAGTACTTC. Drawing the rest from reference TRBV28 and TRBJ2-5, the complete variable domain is DVKVTQSSRYLVKRTGEKVFLECVQDMDHENMFWYRQDPGLGLRLIYFSYDVKMKEKGDIPEGYSVSREKKERFSLILESASTNQTSMYLCASSFGGQGQETQYFGPGTRLLVL.

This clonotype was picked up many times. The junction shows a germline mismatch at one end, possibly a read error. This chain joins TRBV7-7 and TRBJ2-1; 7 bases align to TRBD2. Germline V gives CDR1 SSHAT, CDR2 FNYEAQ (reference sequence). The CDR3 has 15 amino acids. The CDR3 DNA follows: TGTGCTAGCAGCCTGTTGAGCGGGAACATCAATGAGCAGTTCTTC. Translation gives CASSLLSGNINEQFF.

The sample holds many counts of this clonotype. The CDR3 sequence is CVATGKNTEAFF. The CDR3 DNA sequence: TGTGTCGCGACGGGTAAGAACACTGAAGCTTTCTTT. The chain is built from TRBV15 and TRBJ1-1, with no clear D. The CDR3 totals 12 residues. CDR1 is LNHNV, CDR2 YYDKDF, per germline (reference sequence).

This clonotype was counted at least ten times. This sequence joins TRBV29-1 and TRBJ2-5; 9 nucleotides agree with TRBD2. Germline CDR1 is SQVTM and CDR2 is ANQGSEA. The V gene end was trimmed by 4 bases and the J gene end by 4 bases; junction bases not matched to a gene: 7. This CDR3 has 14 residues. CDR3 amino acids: CSVASGKGGETQYF. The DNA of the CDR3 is TGCAGCGTTGCTAGCGGGAAGGGCGGAGAGACCCAGTACTTC.